This record concerns one T cell receptor (beta chain) sequence. The sample originates from a study of blood T cell repertoires in COVID-19. As for the study in general: Acute and convalescent COVID-19 samples came from the United States, Italy and Spain. Nucleic acid was either cDNA or gDNA, and it came from T cells, B-cell-depleted T cells, or PBMCs.

This CDR3 has 14 amino acids. Germline loops: CDR1 SGHNT, CDR2 YENEEA. With 3 bases removed from V and 5 bases from J, the gap between germline ends came to 13 bases. Study processing details: Estimates of nucleated cell counts were drawn from the amplification of reference gene primers. TCRdb's table, derived via immunoSEQ multiplex PCR, lists solely in-frame clones and lacks some. The V and J calls and clone size were taken over from that table, and D and trimming were inferred from the DNA. The sample lists more than 45,000 clones; roughly 90% were seen once. This rearrangement joins TRBV11-3 to TRBJ1-1; the D gene is possibly TRBD1 (5 bases). This TCR came from a man older than 75 with acute or convalescent COVID-19. Sequencing was performed on peripheral blood. CDR3 coding DNA: TGTGCCAGCAGCTTGGGGCGGGGGAGTACTGAAGCTTTCTTT. Residues: CASSLGRGSTEAFF.